This paragraph covers one TCR beta chain sequence. Clinical history as reported by participants underpinned cohort assignment. Symptom resolution, clearance, or two negative PCRs marked donors in Cohort 3 as recovered. TCRdb keeps only in-frame clones here, not all; method: immunoSEQ multiplex PCR. The sample records around 300,000 clones, about nine tenths being singletons. Germline CDR1 and CDR2: KGHSY and FQNENV. The V gene lost 1 base and the J gene lost 8 bases, with 11 bases spanning the gap. The CDR3 length is 14 residues. The data originate from a study of blood T cell repertoires in COVID-19. Study background: From the United States, Italy and Spain came samples of acute and convalescent COVID-19. PBMCs, B-cell-depleted T cells, or T cells provided the cDNA or gDNA that made up the material.

The sequenced sample was PBMCs or T cells enriched from blood (not recorded which). The genes are TRBV16 and TRBJ1-4; no clear D. This TCR was sampled from a woman aged 50 to 60 who had recovered from COVID-19. The CDR3 reads CASSQWRSGEKLFF. DNA for the CDR3: TGTGCCAGCAGCCAATGGCGGAGTGGGGAAAAACTGTTTTTT.